Listed below are T cell receptor beta chains from one sample, sequenced in a study of cytomegalovirus exposure and HLA in healthy donors. Sequencing used immunoSEQ multiplex PCR; TCRdb keeps in-frame clones, though not all of them. The repertoire consists of roughly 130,000 clones, with approximately 8.8% occurring once and the leading ten covering under 5.5%. The sample taken for sequencing was PBMCs. The receptors come from a man in his forties in good health and CMV-seronegative. Both conserved end residues are part of each CDR3. The D gene is left open where the match is weak. Clone sizes are given selectively: once, few, many, or a class where the clone is expanded.

NA	TRBJ2-2	TRBV2	few	CASSEGLYTGELFF	TGTGCCAGCAGTGAGGGCCTCTACACCGGGGAGCTGTTTTTT
TRBD2	TRBJ2-1	TRBV5-4	NA	CASSSLAGDFYNEQFF	TGTGCCAGCAGCTCCCTAGCGGGGGACTTCTACAATGAGCAGTTCTTC
TRBD1	TRBJ2-4	TRBV2	few	CATGQGPNSIQYF	TGTGCCACCGGACAGGGCCCCAACAGCATTCAGTACTTC
TRBD1	TRBJ2-1	TRBV19	NA	CASSIDRVRYEQFF	TGTGCCAGTAGTATCGACAGGGTACGCTATGAGCAGTTCTTC
NA	TRBJ2-7	TRBV5-1	few	CASSLDQRGYEQYF	TGCGCCAGCAGCTTGGACCAGAGGGGGTACGAGCAATACTTC
NA	TRBJ1-5	TRBV5-1	NA	CASSLVGGQPQHF	TGCGCCAGCAGCTTGGTAGGGGGTCAGCCCCAGCATTTT
TRBD2	TRBJ2-1	TRBV27	NA	CASSLLAGVSNEQFF	TGTGCCAGCAGTTTACTAGCGGGGGTTTCCAATGAGCAGTTCTTC
NA	TRBJ2-3	TRBV18	few	CASSPFVSSSTDTQYF	TGTGCCAGCTCACCATTCGTCTCCAGTTCCACAGATACGCAGTATTTT
NA	TRBJ1-4	TRBV27	NA	CASSPGIAGEKLFF	TGTGCCAGCAGCCCAGGGATAGCAGGTGAAAAACTGTTTTTT
TRBD1	TRBJ2-7	TRBV30	few	CAWSGGQGGYF	TGTGCCTGGAGTGGAGGACAGGGCGGGTACTTC
NA	TRBJ2-7	TRBV9	NA	CASSAAGYEQYF	TGTGCCAGCAGCGCGGCGGGATACGAGCAGTACTTC
NA	TRBJ1-3	TRBV4-3	NA	CASSQAGLNTIYF	TGCGCCAGCAGCCAAGCCGGTTTGAACACCATATATTTT
TRBD1	TRBJ1-2	TRBV9	few	CASSEGTGVYGYTF	TGTGCCAGCAGCGAGGGGACAGGGGTCTATGGCTACACCTTC
NA	TRBJ2-5	TRBV4-1	NA	CASSQGQRQTQYF	TGCGCCAGCAGCCAAGGACAGAGACAGACCCAGTACTTC
TRBD1	TRBJ2-7	TRBV7-8	few	CASSPDRGTYEQYF	TGTGCCAGCAGCCCGGACAGGGGGACCTACGAGCAGTACTTC
NA	TRBJ1-5	TRBV14	NA	CASSTGPTQPQHF	TGTGCCAGCTCCACAGGGCCAACGCAGCCCCAGCATTTT
TRBD2	TRBJ2-1	TRBV5-1	NA	CASSLDRDGGANEQFF	TGCGCCAGCAGCTTGGATCGAGACGGGGGGGCCAATGAGCAGTTCTTC
NA	TRBJ2-7	TRBV6-5	NA	CASSYSTPGDMYEQYF	TGTGCCAGCAGTTACTCGACTCCAGGGGATATGTACGAGCAGTACTTC
NA	TRBJ1-1	TRBV7-2	NA	CASSRTTDKAFF	TGTGCCAGCAGCCGAACGACTGATAAAGCTTTCTTT
NA	TRBJ2-3	TRBV28	few	CASSSLDNSDTQYF	TGTGCCAGCAGTTCCCTGGACAACTCAGATACGCAGTATTTT
NA	TRBJ2-7	TRBV4-3	NA	CASSQGSISAGEQYF	TGCGCCAGCAGCCAAGGGTCCATATCTGCGGGTGAGCAGTACTTC
NA	TRBJ1-5	TRBV6-1	few	CASVLYSNQPQHF	TGTGCCAGCGTCTTGTATAGCAATCAGCCCCAGCATTTT
NA	TRBJ2-1	TRBV30	NA	CAWSVSDEQFF	TGTGCCTGGAGTGTCAGCGATGAGCAGTTCTTC
NA	TRBJ2-7	TRBV27	NA	CASSLRGRGLTYEQYF	TGTGCCAGCAGCCTTCGGGGGCGGGGGCTAACCTACGAGCAGTACTTC